The 9 T cell receptor beta chains presented below share a single source sample, sequenced in a study of cytomegalovirus exposure and HLA in healthy donors. Clones were sequenced by immunoSEQ multiplex PCR, and TCRdb holds only the in-frame ones, with some missing. The data show 55,000 to 75,000 clones, approximately 93% seen once. Sequenced: PBMCs. The receptors shown here come from a man between 18 and 29 years old in good health and CMV-seropositive.

The chain combines TRBV7-8 with TRBJ2-3; weak D call: TRBD2 (5 bases). Germline values: CDR1 SGHVS, CDR2 FQNEAQ. The CDR3 is 15 amino acids. Trimming stripped 5 bases from V and 0 bases from J, with 12 bases between. The CDR3 spells CASSGRGSSTDTQYF. The CDR3, as DNA: TGTGCCAGCAGCGGGCGAGGGTCTAGCACAGATACGCAGTATTTT.

Here the CDR3 reads CASSPGGARGAFF. The CDR3 region has the DNA TGTGCCAGCAGCCCAGGGGGAGCCAGGGGGGCTTTCTTT. The V gene is TRBV7-2, the J gene TRBJ1-1; TRBD1 matches 7 bases. The CDR3 contains 13 residues. CDR1 is SGHTA, CDR2 FQGNSA, per germline. The V and J ends lost 5 bases and 11 bases, in that order; junction bases with no gene match: 11.

This chain connects TRBV7-9 to TRBJ1-6; possible D gene TRBD1, 5 bases. The germline gives CDR1 SEHNR, CDR2 FQNEAQ (reference sequence). Trimming took off 5 bases at V and 0 bases at J, with 14 bases between the two ends. The CDR3 has 17 residues. Here the CDR3 DNA reads TGTGCCAGCAGCCCTACAGGAGCCAGCTCCTATAATTCACCCCTCCACTTT. It translates to CASSPTGASSYNSPLHF. Combining the CDR3 with reference TRBV7-9 and TRBJ1-6 gives the whole variable domain DTGVSQNPRHKITKRGQNVTFRCDPISEHNRLYWYRQTLGQGPEFLTYFQNEAQLEKSRLLSDRFSAERPKGSFSTLEIQRTEQGDSAMYLCASSPTGASSYNSPLHFGNGTRLTVT.

This chain joins TRBV15 and TRBJ1-4; weak D call: TRBD1 (6 bases). CDR3 length equals 14 residues. V was shortened by 0 bases and J by 8 bases, with 10 bases between the two germline ends. Germline CDR1 LNHNV, CDR2 YYDKDF (reference sequence). CDR3 sequence (DNA): TGTGCCACCAGCAGAGAACAGGGAGACGAAAAACTGTTTTTT. Translation gives CATSREQGDEKLFF. The full variable domain, its missing parts supplied by reference TRBV15 and TRBJ1-4, is DAMVIQNPRYQVTQFGKPVTLSCSQTLNHNVMYWYQQKSSQAPKLLFHYYDKDFNNEADTPDNFQSRRPNTSFCFLDIRSPGLGDTAMYLCATSREQGDEKLFFGSGTQLSVL.

V usage is TRBV7-8 and J usage is TRBJ2-1; TRBD2 matches at 10 bases. CDR3 length: 16 residues. CDR1 is SGHVS and CDR2 is FQNEAQ in the germline V gene. After removal of 8 bases from V and 6 bases from J, the junction contained 13 bases not matched to a gene. In nucleotides, the CDR3 is TGTGCCAGCGCCCAACCGAGAGCGGGAGGGCCCAATGAGCAGTTCTTC. Translation: CASAQPRAGGPNEQFF. Full variable domain (rest looked up from reference TRBV7-8 and TRBJ2-1): GAGVSQSPRYKVAKRGQDVALRCDPISGHVSLFWYQQALGQGPEFLTYFQNEAQLDKSGLPSDRFFAERPEGSVSTLKIQRTQQEDSAVYLCASAQPRAGGPNEQFFGPGTRLTVL.

This clone is a singleton in its sample. This CDR3 is CASSPGQWNTEAFF. CDR3 in DNA: TGTGCCAGCAGTCCGGGACAGTGGAACACTGAAGCTTTCTTT. V gene TRBV27 combines with J gene TRBJ1-1; TRBD1 aligns across 7 bases. The ends lost 5 bases at V and 1 base at J; junction bases unmatched: 4. This CDR3 region has 14 residues. Germline lookup yields CDR1 MNHEY and CDR2 SMNVEV (reference sequence).

The rearrangement uses TRBV2 and TRBJ1-1, with 9 nucleotides matching TRBD1. CDR1 and CDR2 from the germline V gene are SNHLY and FYNNEI. With V trimmed by 7 bases and J by 6 bases, 15 bases remained unmatched. The CDR3 length is 16 residues. The CDR3 DNA is TGTGCCAGCACCCCCGAGATCGGCGGACAGGGGCCTGAAGCTTTCTTT. It encodes CASTPEIGGQGPEAFF.

This chain joins TRBV5-6 and TRBJ2-7; 8 bases map to TRBD1. This CDR3 comprises 13 residues. J lost 0 bases, V lost 4 bases, and 0 bases had no gene match. CDR1 is SGHDT, CDR2 YYEEEE, per germline. CDR3 sequence reads: CASSDRGSYEQYF. The CDR3 DNA is TGTGCCAGCAGCGACAGGGGCTCCTACGAGCAGTACTTC.

This clone has a single count. This chain links TRBV10-3 with TRBJ2-2; no clear D. The CDR3 runs to 16 residues. Per the germline V gene, CDR1 is ENHRY and CDR2 is SYGVKD. Trimming removed 3 bases from V and 4 bases from J, with 15 bases in between. The CDR3 DNA sequence: TGTGCCATCAGTGATTTCTTGGAGTTAAGCACCGGGGAGCTGTTTTTT. The encoded protein is CAISDFLELSTGELFF.